These 15 T cell receptor beta chains originate from one sample sequenced in a study of cytomegalovirus exposure and HLA in healthy donors. The primer mix had 60 Vbeta and 13 Jbeta primers. Data came from immunoSEQ multiplex PCR; TCRdb stores just in-frame clones and leaves some out. This sample's table has roughly 120,000 clones. Sequences were obtained from PBMCs. The receptors stem from a man younger than 30 in good health and CMV-seronegative.

CDR3 bases: TGTGCCAGCGGAAAAGCGGGAGGGTACTACAATGAGCAGTTCTTC. It yields the protein CASGKAGGYYNEQFF. V and J are TRBV21-1 and TRBJ2-1; the listed D gene, TRBD2, was not tested against the DNA. TRBV21-1 is a pseudogene. The CDR3 is 15 residues long.

This chain connects TRBV2 to TRBJ2-5, with 7 bases lining up with TRBD1. The J call may be mistaken, given a closer DNA end match to TRBJ2-7. This CDR3 spans 16 amino acids. Germline V gene sequence: CDR1 SNHLY, CDR2 FYNNEI. Written as DNA, the CDR3 is TGTGCCAGCAGTGAGGGGGACAGCCTAAACTCCTACGAGCAGTACTTC. Translating it yields CASSEGDSLNSYEQYF.

The DNA of the CDR3 is TGTGCCAGCAGTTACAACCCGACAGGGGGACGACAGCCCCAGCATTTT. Translated, it gives CASSYNPTGGRQPQHF. The gene calls are TRBV6-6 and TRBJ1-5; 9 positions agree with TRBD1. The germline V gene has CDR1 MNHNY and CDR2 SVGAGI (reference sequence). The CDR3 consists of 16 residues. J gave up 7 bases and V 2 bases, and 9 bases lay outside the gene matches.

The rearrangement links TRBV7-8 to TRBJ1-4; 7 bases align to TRBD1. Trimming removed 5 bases from V and 5 bases from J; junction bases left unmatched: 8. CDR1 and CDR2 (germline): SGHVS, FQNEAQ. CDR3 size: 15 residues. The CDR3 spells CASSPNRGKNEKLFF. CDR3 DNA: TGTGCCAGCAGCCCCAACAGGGGCAAAAATGAAAAACTGTTTTTT.

The J gene is TRBJ2-6, the V gene TRBV13, with 10 bases identical to TRBD1. V gave up 5 bases and J gave up 7 bases; unmatched junction bases: 5. CDR1 is PRHDT and CDR2 is FYEKMQ in the germline V gene (reference sequence). CDR3 length: 15 residues. CDR3: CASSPDRGSANVLTF. The CDR3, as DNA: TGTGCCAGCAGCCCGGACAGGGGGAGCGCCAACGTCCTGACTTTC.

The V gene is TRBV15, the J gene TRBJ1-2; a weak D match, TRBD1 (6 bases). Deletions cut 5 bases from V and 6 bases from J, with 16 bases between. CDR3 length equals 14 residues. CDR1 is LNHNV, CDR2 YYDKDF, per germline (reference sequence). In DNA form, the CDR3 reads TGTGCCACCAGCGTTGAAGACAGGTCCGATGGCTACACCTTC. Protein product: CATSVEDRSDGYTF.

The chain is built from TRBV7-8 and TRBJ1-3, with D possibly matching TRBD1 (6 bases). The CDR3 extends over 14 amino acids. Deletions cut 5 bases from V and 1 base from J, with 9 bases between. Looked up from germline, CDR1 is SGHVS and CDR2 is FQNEAQ. CDR3 sequence: CASSPQGSGNTIYF. The CDR3 DNA is TGTGCCAGCAGCCCACAGGGTTCTGGAAACACCATATATTTT.

The CDR3: CASSWEPFSGGALAYEQYF. The CDR3 DNA is TGTGCCAGCAGCTGGGAGCCCTTTAGCGGGGGGGCTTTAGCCTACGAGCAGTACTTC. The chain combines TRBV5-6 with TRBJ2-7, with 11 nucleotides matching TRBD2. There are 19 residues in the CDR3. Trimming at V came to 3 bases and at J to 2 bases, leaving 16 bases not matched to a gene. Germline assignment: CDR1 SGHDT and CDR2 YYEEEE.

This rearrangement joins TRBV19 to TRBJ2-5; possibly TRBD2 for D (5 bases). CDR1 LNHDA and CDR2 SQIVND come from the germline V gene (reference sequence). V was pared by 3 bases and J by 5 bases, with 16 bases between. The CDR3 is 15 residues long. The CDR3 reads CASSILGGLKETQYF. In DNA, the CDR3 is TGTGCCAGTAGTATCCTAGGAGGCCTGAAGGAGACCCAGTACTTC.

The rearrangement joins TRBV2 to TRBJ1-4, with unresolved D. The CDR3 is made up of 15 amino acids. Trimming cost V 9 bases and J 0 bases, with 14 bases left between them. CDR1 and CDR2 (germline): SNHLY, FYNNEI. CDR3 nucleotides: TGTGCCAGAGGAGGAGTAACCGCAACTAATGAAAAACTGTTTTTT. Amino acids: CARGGVTATNEKLFF.

This chain links TRBV7-6 with TRBJ1-1; no definite D call. The CDR3 extends over 14 amino acids. V was pared by 0 bases and J by 2 bases, with 7 bases between. Germline CDR1 is SGHVS and CDR2 is FNYEAQ. The CDR3 sequence: CASSLAGENTEAFF. CDR3 coding DNA: TGTGCCAGCAGCTTAGCCGGGGAAAACACTGAAGCTTTCTTT.

The rearrangement links TRBV6-1 to TRBJ2-3, with 12 bases that match TRBD1. This CDR3 spans 15 amino acids. The junction had 5 bases not matched to a gene; V was cut back by 7 bases and J by 3 bases. Germline lookup yields CDR1 MNHNS and CDR2 SASEGT. The chain's CDR3 is CASKGTGGRTDTQYF. CDR3 bases: TGTGCCAGCAAAGGGACAGGGGGCCGGACAGATACGCAGTATTTT.

This chain connects TRBV5-1 to TRBJ2-7; D gene uncertain. The V gene's germline CDR1 is SGHRS and CDR2 YFSETQ. The CDR3 is 16 amino acids. V was clipped by 4 bases and J by 0 bases, with 17 bases between them. The CDR3 sequence: CASSLPPYGSSYEQYF. The DNA for the CDR3 is TGCGCCAGCAGCCTCCCCCCGTATGGTAGCTCCTACGAGCAGTACTTC.

CDR3 residues: CASSPRRVGELFF. DNA for the CDR3: TGTGCCAGCAGCCCCAGGAGGGTCGGGGAGCTGTTTTTT. The chain recombines TRBV14 with TRBJ2-2, with D perhaps matching TRBD2 (6 bases). The CDR3 sequence is 13 residues long. CDR1 is SGHDN, CDR2 FVKESK, per germline. V dropped 4 bases and J dropped 7 bases, with 10 bases sitting between them.

The chain links TRBV27 to TRBJ1-2; D ambiguous. V lost 5 bases, J lost 0 bases, and 10 bases lay in between. CDR1 and CDR2 (germline): MNHEY, SMNVEV (reference sequence). The CDR3 runs to 14 residues. The CDR3 DNA reads as TGTGCCAGCAGTGTTACTGCGTCTAACTATGGCTACACCTTC. Its translation: CASSVTASNYGYTF.